Each of the 20 T cell receptor beta chains below was sequenced from the same sample in a study of control samples from healthy donors and cancer patients. This table comes from immunoSEQ multiplex PCR, and its TCRdb copy is limited to in-frame clones, with some not included. The sample lists approximately 28,000 clones; 91% were seen once. Sequences were obtained from PBMCs. The receptors come from a man between 50 and 59 years old with lung cancer.

The rearrangement uses TRBV7-3 and TRBJ2-2, with D tentatively TRBD2 (6 bases). This CDR3 has 15 amino acids. The germline gives CDR1 SGHTA, CDR2 FQGTGA. V was clipped by 6 bases and J by 0 bases, with 11 bases between them. The CDR3 here is CASSPGGTNTGELFF. Here the CDR3 DNA reads TGTGCCAGCAGTCCCGGGGGAACGAACACCGGGGAGCTGTTTTTT. Together with reference TRBV7-3 and TRBJ2-2, the CDR3 gives the full variable domain: GAGVSQTPSNKVTEKGKYVELRCDPISGHTALYWYRQSLGQGPEFLIYFQGTGAADDSGLPNDRFFAVRPEGSVSTLKIQRTERGDSAVYLCASSPGGTNTGELFFGEGSRLTVL.

Here the CDR3 reads CASGGQGTYNEQFF. CDR3 DNA: TGTGCCAGCGGGGGACAGGGAACCTACAATGAGCAGTTCTTC. The chain recombines TRBV2 with TRBJ2-1, with TRBD1 matching over 9 bases. This CDR3 has 14 residues. V dropped 8 bases and J dropped 2; count of bases not matched to a gene: 4. Germline assignment: CDR1 SNHLY and CDR2 FYNNEI. Using reference TRBV2 and TRBJ2-1 for the parts outside the CDR3, the full variable domain is EPEVTQTPSHQVTQMGQEVILRCVPISNHLYFYWYRQILGQKVEFLVSFYNNEISEKSEIFDDQFSVERPDGSNFTLKIRSTKLEDSAMYFCASGGQGTYNEQFFGPGTRLTVL.

The count of this clone is one. The V call is TRBV15, the J call TRBJ2-7; D gene uncertain. The CDR3 length is 14 residues. Looked up from germline, CDR1 is LNHNV and CDR2 is YYDKDF (reference sequence). V lost 10 bases and J lost 0, with 16 bases in between. The CDR3 is CAIIEGSSSYEQYF. Here the CDR3 DNA reads TGTGCCATCATCGAAGGGTCAAGCTCCTACGAGCAGTACTTC.

This chain connects TRBV11-3 to TRBJ2-2, with 7 positions matching TRBD1. The length of the CDR3 is 15 residues. Looked up from germline, CDR1 is SGHNT and CDR2 is YENEEA. Trimming cost V 6 bases and J 0 bases; bases outside gene matches: 4. CDR3 DNA: TGTGCCAGCAGAAGGGGGCAACCGAACACCGGGGAGCTGTTTTTT. Translated: CASRRGQPNTGELFF.

This chain uses TRBV7-9 with TRBJ2-2, with D hard to call. The CDR3 has 14 amino acids. Trimming took 1 base from V and 4 from J, leaving 7 bases between them. The V gene's germline CDR1 is SEHNR and CDR2 FQNEAQ (reference sequence). Here the CDR3 reads CASSLDITTGELFF. The CDR3 DNA sequence: TGTGCCAGCAGCTTAGACATCACCACCGGGGAGCTGTTTTTT.

The chain joins TRBV3-1 (or the pseudogene TRBV3-2) to TRBJ1-2; TRBD1 is a possible D gene (6 bases). The CDR3 has 14 amino acids. The V gene lost 2 bases and the J gene lost 8 bases, with 15 bases spanning the gap. CDR1 and CDR2 from the germline V gene are LGHDT and YNNKEL (reference sequence). CDR3 amino acids: CASSQRSGEGGYTF. The CDR3 nucleotides are TGTGCCAGCAGCCAACGTTCAGGGGAGGGGGGCTACACCTTC.

This clone was seen a single time. This rearrangement joins TRBV6-5 to TRBJ2-2; D is perhaps TRBD1 (6 bases). The V gene's germline CDR1 is MNHEY and CDR2 SVGAGI. The CDR3 contains 14 residues. V was pared by 6 bases and J by 5 bases, with 13 bases between. CDR3 nucleotide sequence: TGTGCCAGCAGGCGCCCCGACAGGACCGGGGAGCTGTTTTTT. Translation gives CASRRPDRTGELFF.

V gene TRBV4-3 combines with J gene TRBJ1-5, with 8 bases matching TRBD1. This CDR3 comprises 14 residues. Germline V gene sequence: CDR1 LGHNA, CDR2 YSLEER. The V segment lost 2 bases and the J segment 6 bases; nucleotides outside the gene matches: 3. The CDR3 DNA is TGCGCCAGCAGCCAATGGACAGGGAGTCAGCCCCAGCATTTT. Encoded protein: CASSQWTGSQPQHF.

This chain uses TRBV12-5 with TRBJ2-3; D could derive from TRBD1 or TRBD2 (5 bases each). Trimming cost V 1 base and J 4 bases, with 9 bases left between them. The CDR3 consists of 14 residues. The germline gives CDR1 LGHNT, CDR2 FRNRAP. The CDR3 region has the DNA TGTGCTAGTGGTTTGGGGCAGGGACCAGATACGCAGTATTTT. It yields the protein CASGLGQGPDTQYF.

The rearrangement joins TRBV6-6 to TRBJ2-3, with 12 nucleotides matching TRBD1. Trimming removed 2 bases from V and 4 bases from J; junction bases left unmatched: 4. Germline V lookup: CDR1 MNHNY, CDR2 SVGAGI (reference sequence). The CDR3 length is 16 residues. The DNA for the CDR3 is TGTGCCAGCAGTTACCCGGGACAGGGGGCCGCAGATACGCAGTATTTT. Its translation: CASSYPGQGAADTQYF.

This chain links TRBV23-1 with TRBJ1-3, with D hard to call. TRBV23-1 is given ORF status, its function remaining uncertain. V lost 3 bases and J 2 bases, leaving 17 bases between the germline ends. The CDR3 runs to 17 residues. CDR3 coding DNA: TGCGCCAGCAGTCATTTTGGCAGTTTGGTCCCTGGAAACACCATATATTTT. It is translated as CASSHFGSLVPGNTIYF.

The V and J genes are TRBV7-2 and TRBJ2-3; D is unresolved. The CDR3 consists of 13 residues. V dropped 2 bases and J dropped 5 bases, with 8 bases sitting between them. Germline-derived CDR1 and CDR2 are SGHTA and FQGNSA. CDR3 sequence reads: CASSLTPQDTQYF. CDR3 DNA sequence: TGTGCCAGCAGCTTAACGCCCCAAGATACGCAGTATTTT.

The chain has TRBV5-5 and TRBJ1-2, with 8 bases that match TRBD1. This CDR3 has 13 amino acids. Germline V CDR1 and CDR2: SGHKS, YYEKEE (reference sequence). Trimming at V came to 3 bases and at J to 7 bases, leaving 5 bases not matched to a gene. The CDR3 nucleotides are TGTGCCAGCAGCTCCGGACAGGGAGGTGGCTACACCTTC. Its translation: CASSSGQGGGYTF.

J is TRBJ2-5 and V is TRBV22-1; the D segment call TRBD1 is taken from the table without a DNA check. TRBV22-1 is termed a pseudogene. There are 17 residues in the CDR3. This CDR3 is CPGSALSAQAYQETQYF. CDR3 coding DNA: TGTCCTGGGAGCGCACTGTCGGCACAGGCGTACCAAGAGACCCAGTACTTC.

In DNA, the CDR3 is TGTGCCAGCACCCTAACTGGGGCCAACGTCCTGACTTTC. Protein: CASTLTGANVLTF. The J gene is TRBJ2-6, the V gene TRBV6-1; no definite D call. The V gene's germline CDR1 is MNHNS and CDR2 SASEGT. Trimming took off 7 bases at V and 2 bases at J, with 6 bases between the two ends. This CDR3 contains 13 residues.

V usage is TRBV2 and J usage is TRBJ1-5; 7 bases match TRBD1. CDR3 length: 14 residues. The germline V gene encodes CDR1 SNHLY and CDR2 FYNNEI. V lost 5 bases, J lost 5 bases, and 6 bases stayed unmatched. The CDR3 nucleotides read TGTGCCAGCAGTCGGTCGACAGGGCATCAGCCCCAGCATTTT. It yields the protein CASSRSTGHQPQHF.

This chain links TRBV7-8 with TRBJ2-1; 11 bases align to TRBD2. The trim removed 3 bases at V and 7 bases at J, leaving 5 bases unmatched. CDR1 and CDR2 from the germline V gene are SGHVS and FQNEAQ. CDR3 length: 15 residues. The CDR3 sequence: CASSFSGGARNEQFF. DNA of the CDR3: TGTGCCAGCAGCTTTAGCGGGGGGGCCAGGAATGAGCAGTTCTTC.

The CDR3 protein is CASSSRGGGSYEQYF. The DNA of the CDR3 is TGTGCCAGCAGCTCTAGGGGGGGAGGGTCCTACGAGCAGTACTTC. The chain combines TRBV13 with TRBJ2-7; TRBD2 is a possible D gene (7 bases). V was clipped by 4 bases and J by 1 base, with 14 bases between them. Per germline, CDR1 PRHDT and CDR2 FYEKMQ (reference sequence). The CDR3 is 15 residues long.

The rearrangement joins TRBV19 to TRBJ1-2; D unresolved. CDR3 length: 17 residues. Trimming left V 4 bases short and J 2 bases short, with 20 bases between. Germline loops: CDR1 LNHDA, CDR2 SQIVND (reference sequence). The CDR3 is CASSTRYVGGRNYGYTF. The CDR3 DNA follows: TGTGCCAGTAGTACTAGATACGTGGGCGGTCGAAACTATGGCTACACCTTC.

This clone was seen a handful of times. V gene TRBV9 combines with J gene TRBJ2-1, with D unclear. Per the germline V gene, CDR1 is SGDLS and CDR2 is YYNGEE. The CDR3 has 14 residues. V was shortened by 7 bases and J by 6 bases, with 17 bases between the two germline ends. The CDR3, as DNA: TGTGCCAGCTCGCTCGGTGACCCAGGCAATGAGCAGTTCTTC. It yields the protein CASSLGDPGNEQFF.